Here is one T cell receptor (beta chain) with its context. The sample carries other DNA sequences with the same CDR3. The entry originates in a study of blood T cell repertoires in COVID-19. Study-wide context: Acute and convalescent COVID-19 specimens originated in the United States, Italy and Spain. In each case, the material was cDNA or gDNA derived from T cells, B-cell-depleted T cells, or PBMCs.

Germline V gene data show CDR1 as MNHEY and CDR2 as SVGAGI. V was trimmed by 0 bases and J by 1 base, leaving 7 bases between them. CDR3 length: 15 amino acids. Authors' methods: Nucleated cell counts were estimated from reference gene primer amplification. The table came from immunoSEQ multiplex PCR; TCRdb's copy has only in-frame clones and leaves some out. V and J calls and clone size are as listed in that table; D and trimming were resolved from the DNA. The data hold 250,000 to 300,000 clones, with more than 85% observed a single time. J is TRBJ1-3 and V is TRBV6-5; D gene uncertain. Sequencing input: peripheral blood. The receptor's source is a man aged 18 to 35 with active or convalescent COVID-19. This CDR3 is CASSYSRGSGNTIYF. The CDR3 DNA follows: TGTGCCAGCAGTTACTCACGAGGGTCTGGAAACACCATATATTTT.